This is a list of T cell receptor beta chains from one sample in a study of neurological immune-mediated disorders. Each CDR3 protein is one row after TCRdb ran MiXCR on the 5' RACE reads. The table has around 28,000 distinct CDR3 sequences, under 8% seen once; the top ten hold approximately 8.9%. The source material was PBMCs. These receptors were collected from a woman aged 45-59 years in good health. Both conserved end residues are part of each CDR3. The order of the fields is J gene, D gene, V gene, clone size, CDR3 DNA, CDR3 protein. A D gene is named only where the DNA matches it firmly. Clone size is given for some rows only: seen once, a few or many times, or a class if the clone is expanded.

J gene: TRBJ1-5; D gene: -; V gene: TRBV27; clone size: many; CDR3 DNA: TGTGCCAGCAGTACCCAGGGGCGCCAGCCCCAGCATTTT; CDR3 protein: CASSTQGRQPQHF
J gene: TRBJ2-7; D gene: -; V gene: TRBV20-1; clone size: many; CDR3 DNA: TGCAGTGCTAGAGATGTAACCTTCGGGGGATACGAGCAGTACTTC; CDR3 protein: CSARDVTFGGYEQYF
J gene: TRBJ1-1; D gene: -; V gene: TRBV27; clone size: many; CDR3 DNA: TGTGCCAGCAGTTCAGGACACCATGAAGCTTTCTTT; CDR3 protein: CASSSGHHEAFF
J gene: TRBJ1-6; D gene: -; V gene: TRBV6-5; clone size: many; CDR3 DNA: TGTGCCATTGCCAGGGGATCGGATTCACCCCTCCACTTT; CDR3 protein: CAIARGSDSPLHF
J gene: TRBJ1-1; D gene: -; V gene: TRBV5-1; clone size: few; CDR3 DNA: TGCGCCAGCAGCTTGGAACGGCCGAACACTGAAGCTTTCTTT; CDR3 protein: CASSLERPNTEAFF
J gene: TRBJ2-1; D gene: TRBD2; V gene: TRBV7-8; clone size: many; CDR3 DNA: TGTGCCAGCAGCAACCAACAGCGGGACGGTCGGTTCTTC; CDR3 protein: CASSNQQRDGRFF
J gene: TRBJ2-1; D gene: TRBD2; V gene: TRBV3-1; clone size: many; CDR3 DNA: TGTGCCAGCAGCCAAGCGGGGGGGAGTCAGTCCTACAATGAGCAGTTCTTC; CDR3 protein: CASSQAGGSQSYNEQFF
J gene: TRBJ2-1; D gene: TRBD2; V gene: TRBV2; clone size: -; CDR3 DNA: TGTGCCAGCAGTGAATTGGTGGGAGGGTACAATGAGCAGTTCTTC; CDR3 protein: CASSELVGGYNEQFF
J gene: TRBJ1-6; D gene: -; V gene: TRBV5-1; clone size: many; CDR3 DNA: TGCGCCAGCTTTAGGGAATTTGGTTCACCCCTCCACTTT; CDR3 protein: CASFREFGSPLHF
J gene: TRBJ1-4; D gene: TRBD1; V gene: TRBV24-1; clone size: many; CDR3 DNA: TGTGCCACCTCGGCAGGGGGCGAGGATAATGAAAAACTGTTTTTT; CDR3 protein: CATSAGGEDNEKLFF
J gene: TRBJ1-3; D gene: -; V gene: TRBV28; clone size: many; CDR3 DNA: TGTGCCAGCAGTTCCCAGGGCTCTGGAAACACCATATATTTT; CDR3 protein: CASSSQGSGNTIYF
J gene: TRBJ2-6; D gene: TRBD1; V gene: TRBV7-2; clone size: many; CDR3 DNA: TGTGCCAGCAGGCCGGGACAGGGAGGCGGTGGGGCCAACGTCCTGACTTTC; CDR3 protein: CASRPGQGGGGANVLTF
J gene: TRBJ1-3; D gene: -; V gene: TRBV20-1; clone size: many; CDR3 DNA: TGCAGTGCTAGAGACCCACAGGAGAACACCATATATTTT; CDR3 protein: CSARDPQENTIYF
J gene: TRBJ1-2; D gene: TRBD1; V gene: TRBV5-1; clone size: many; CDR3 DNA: TGCGCCAGCAGCGAGACAGGGGATGGCTACACCTTC; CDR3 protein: CASSETGDGYTF
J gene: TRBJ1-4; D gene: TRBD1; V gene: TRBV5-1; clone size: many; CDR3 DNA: TGCGCCAGCAGCGTCCAGGGGGCGACTAATGAAAAACTGTTTTTT; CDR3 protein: CASSVQGATNEKLFF
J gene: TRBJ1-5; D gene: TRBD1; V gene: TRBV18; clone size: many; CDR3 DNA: TGTGCCAGCTCACCGAACCAGGGGGCGCCGGGATCGGGTCAGCCCCAGCATTTT; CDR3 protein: CASSPNQGAPGSGQPQHF
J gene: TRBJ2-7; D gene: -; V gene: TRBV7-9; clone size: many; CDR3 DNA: TGTGCCAGCAGAGGAGGAGGGGAGCAGTACTTC; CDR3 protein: CASRGGGEQYF
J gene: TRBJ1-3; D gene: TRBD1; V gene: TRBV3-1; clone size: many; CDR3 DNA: TGTGCCAGCAGCCATCGGGACAGGCGCTCCTCTGGAAACACCATATATTTT; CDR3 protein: CASSHRDRRSSGNTIYF